Listed here are 14 T cell receptor beta chains from one sample, sequenced in a study of shared clonotypes between healthy human individuals. The protocol was immunoSEQ multiplex PCR, while the TCRdb copy is restricted to in-frame clones and leaves out a portion. This sample has 1.5 million to 2.5 million clones, with approximately 95% found just once. Naivety among CD8 cells was defined by CD45RO negativity and positive CCR7 selection, thereby excluding terminally differentiated effector memory CD45RA+ cells. Sequenced: naive CD8+ T cells sorted from blood. The receptors derive from a young man in good health.

This clone was observed a handful of times. This chain connects TRBV14 to TRBJ1-2, with D maybe TRBD1 (5 bases). V lost 4 bases, J lost 8 bases, and 14 bases lay in between. CDR3 length equals 13 residues. Germline assignment: CDR1 SGHDN and CDR2 FVKESK. CDR3 amino acids: CASSLRDSVGYTF. CDR3 coding DNA: TGTGCCAGCAGCCTACGGGACTCTGTGGGCTACACCTTC.

This clone has a handful of counts. V usage is TRBV7-2 and J usage is TRBJ1-1; 7 bases line up with TRBD1. The CDR3 has 13 amino acids. V lost 6 bases and J lost 4; bases outside the gene matches: 5. Germline V gene sequence: CDR1 SGHTA, CDR2 FQGNSA. CDR3: CASRLQGSTEAFF. CDR3 DNA: TGTGCCAGCAGGCTACAGGGGAGCACTGAAGCTTTCTTT.

The chain links TRBV5-6 to TRBJ2-7, with 10 bases lining up with TRBD1. The ends lost 2 bases at V and 0 bases at J; junction bases unmatched: 5. This CDR3 is built from 16 residues. Germline values: CDR1 SGHDT, CDR2 YYEEEE. As DNA, the CDR3 is TGTGCCAGCAGCTTCCCGGGACAGGGGAACTCCTACGAGCAGTACTTC. This sequence encodes CASSFPGQGNSYEQYF.

CDR3 sequence (DNA): TGTGCCAGCAGTTCCGGGACAGGGGATGAAAAACTGTTTTTT. It yields the protein CASSSGTGDEKLFF. V gene TRBV6-5 combines with J gene TRBJ1-4; 10 bases are shared with TRBD1. CDR1 MNHEY and CDR2 SVGAGI come from the germline V gene. Unmatched junction bases numbered 2, after V lost 4 bases and J lost 6 bases. The length of the CDR3 is 14 residues.

CDR3 residues: CASGQDRETQYF. For the CDR3, the DNA is TGTGCTAGTGGCCAGGACAGGGAGACCCAGTACTTC. The chain links TRBV12-5 to TRBJ2-5; 7 nucleotides agree with TRBD1. Trimming at V came to 6 bases and at J to 5 bases, leaving 3 bases not matched to a gene. CDR1 and CDR2 (germline): LGHNT, FRNRAP. CDR3 length: 12 residues.

V and J are TRBV9 and TRBJ2-7, with 11 bases aligning to TRBD1. There are 16 residues in the CDR3. J gave up 0 bases and V 0 bases, and 2 bases lay outside the gene matches. Germline CDR1 is SGDLS and CDR2 is YYNGEE. In nucleotides, the CDR3 is TGTGCCAGCAGCGTAGGAGGACAGGGGGCCTCCTACGAGCAGTACTTC. It specifies CASSVGGQGASYEQYF.

The chain recombines TRBV4-1 with TRBJ2-1, with 13 bases aligning to TRBD2. Germline lookup yields CDR1 MGHRA and CDR2 YSYEKL. The junction had 5 bases not matched to a gene; V was cut back by 7 bases and J by 2 bases. The CDR3 length is 16 residues. The CDR3 bases are TGCGCCAGCACCTGGACTAGCGGGAGTACCTACAATGAGCAGTTCTTC. Its protein is CASTWTSGSTYNEQFF.

This chain connects TRBV7-9 to TRBJ2-3, with TRBD2 identical over 10 bases. CDR1 and CDR2 from the germline V gene are SEHNR and FQNEAQ (reference sequence). The CDR3 covers 18 residues. Trimming removed 5 bases from V and 0 bases from J; junction bases left unmatched: 11. CDR3 DNA: TGTGCCAGCAGCCCCCCTAGCGGGAGTTGGTCGAGCACAGATACGCAGTATTTT. Translating gives CASSPPSGSWSSTDTQYF. Combining the CDR3 with reference TRBV7-9 and TRBJ2-3 gives the whole variable domain DTGVSQNPRHKITKRGQNVTFRCDPISEHNRLYWYRQTLGQGPEFLTYFQNEAQLEKSRLLSDRFSAERPKGSFSTLEIQRTEQGDSAMYLCASSPPSGSWSSTDTQYFGPGTRLTVL.

The CDR3 reads CSTSQGVDEQYF. CDR3 DNA sequence: TGCAGCACTTCCCAGGGGGTCGACGAGCAGTACTTC. The chain recombines TRBV29-1 with TRBJ2-7, with TRBD1 matching over 7 bases. The CDR3 has 12 residues. Germline V gene data show CDR1 as SQVTM and CDR2 as ANQGSEA. V lost 8 bases and J lost 5; bases outside the gene matches: 9.

The rearrangement links TRBV30 to TRBJ1-5; no clear D. Trimming removed 0 bases from V and 0 bases from J, with 12 bases in between. In germline, CDR1 is GTSNPN, CDR2 SVGIG (reference sequence). The CDR3 sequence is 16 residues long. The CDR3 spells CAWSVNPLYSNQPQHF. DNA for the CDR3: TGTGCCTGGAGTGTCAATCCACTCTATAGCAATCAGCCCCAGCATTTT.

This sequence joins TRBV7-2 and TRBJ2-1; D might be TRBD2 (6 bases). Germline V lookup: CDR1 SGHTA, CDR2 FQGNSA. V shed 3 bases and J shed 7 bases, with 13 bases lying between them. The CDR3 sequence is 14 residues long. CDR3 in amino acids: CASSFSRLENEQFF. The CDR3 DNA reads as TGTGCCAGCAGCTTTTCGAGACTAGAGAATGAGCAGTTCTTC. Filled out from reference TRBV7-2 and TRBJ2-1, the complete variable domain reads GAGVSQSPSNKVTEKGKDVELRCDPISGHTALYWYRQSLGQGLEFLIYFQGNSAPDKSGLPSDRFSAERTGGSVSTLTIQRTQQEDSAVYLCASSFSRLENEQFFGPGTRLTVL.

This clone was counted between two and nine times. The sample holds other DNA sequences that translate to the same CDR3. V usage is TRBV10-3 and J usage is TRBJ2-5; no clear D gene. The germline gives CDR1 ENHRY, CDR2 SYGVKD. The CDR3 is 11 amino acids. The V end was cut by 4 bases, the J end by 5 bases, with 5 bases between. This CDR3 is CAISGGETQYF. The CDR3 nucleotides are TGTGCCATCAGTGGTGGGGAGACCCAGTACTTC.

The chain uses TRBV6-5 and TRBJ2-3; a weak D match, TRBD1 (5 bases). The CDR3 sequence is 15 residues long. The V end was cut by 4 bases, the J end by 4 bases, with 15 bases between. Germline V CDR1 and CDR2: MNHEY, SVGAGI. CDR3 nucleotides: TGTGCCAGCAGTTTACTTGGTGGGGCTCCAGATACGCAGTATTTT. It codes for CASSLLGGAPDTQYF.

The CDR3 DNA reads as TGTGCCAGTAGTATAGTGGAAGGGGAGCAGTACTTC. Translated, it gives CASSIVEGEQYF. This chain uses TRBV19 with TRBJ2-7; no definite D call. The CDR3 totals 12 residues. Germline V gene lookup returns CDR1 LNHDA and CDR2 SQIVND (reference sequence). V was shortened by 1 base and J by 7 bases, with 8 bases between the two germline ends.